This TCR beta chain was found in a study of T-cell reconstitution after alpha-beta-depleted transplantation in children. Using unique molecular identifiers, the investigators prepared the TCRbeta library. TCRdb reprocessed the PCR reads via MiXCR and lists one record per CDR3 protein. This sample has approximately 240,000 distinct CDR3 sequences, with approximately 9.8% found just once. This clonotype has ten or more counts. Looked up from germline, CDR1 is ENHRY and CDR2 is SYGVKD. The CDR3 totals 14 residues. V lost 3 bases and J lost 1, with 7 bases in between. The chain recombines TRBV10-3 with TRBJ2-1, with D uncertain. The source material was PBMCs from the stem cell graft donor, sampled from the stem cell graft. This TCR came from a human donor who donated a stem cell graft to a child with SCID. CDR3 sequence: CAISESASYNEQFF. In DNA, the CDR3 is TGTGCCATCAGTGAATCGGCTTCCTACAATGAGCAGTTCTTC.